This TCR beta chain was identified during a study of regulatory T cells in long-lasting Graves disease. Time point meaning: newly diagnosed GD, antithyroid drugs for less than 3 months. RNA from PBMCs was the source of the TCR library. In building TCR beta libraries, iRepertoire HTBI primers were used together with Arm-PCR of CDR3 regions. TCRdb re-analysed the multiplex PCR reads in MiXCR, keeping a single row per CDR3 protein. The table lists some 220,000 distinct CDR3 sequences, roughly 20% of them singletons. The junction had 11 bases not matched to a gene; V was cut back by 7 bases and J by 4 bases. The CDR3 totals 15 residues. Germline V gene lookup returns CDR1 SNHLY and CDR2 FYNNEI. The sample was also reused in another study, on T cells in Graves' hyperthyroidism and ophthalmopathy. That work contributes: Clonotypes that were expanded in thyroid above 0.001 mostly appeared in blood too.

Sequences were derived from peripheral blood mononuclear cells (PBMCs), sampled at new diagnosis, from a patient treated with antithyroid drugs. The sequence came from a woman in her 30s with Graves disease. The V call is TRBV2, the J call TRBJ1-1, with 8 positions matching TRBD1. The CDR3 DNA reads TGTGCCAGCATTAGAGATACAGGGGGAAGCACTGAAGCTTTCTTT. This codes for CASIRDTGGSTEAFF.